The clone carrying this T cell receptor (beta chain) was observed a few times. Within 2 weeks of study entry, exposed participants had contacted a PCR-confirmed or clinician-diagnosed COVID-19 case. The record originates from a study of blood T cell repertoires in COVID-19. The overall study: Specimens from acute and convalescent COVID-19 originated in the United States, Italy and Spain.

Sequencing was performed with immunoSEQ multiplex PCR; in TCRdb, only in-frame clones are kept and a portion is missing. The top ten clones hold 1% of a sample with some 360,000 clones, about 90% of them seen once. This receptor was obtained from a woman under 40 who had been exposed to COVID-19. The sequenced material came from PBMCs or T cells enriched from blood (not recorded which).

CDR3 sequence (DNA): TGTGCCAGCAGTCCACATACAGGGACCTACGAGCAGTACTTC. This codes for CASSPHTGTYEQYF. The chain is built from TRBV28 and TRBJ2-7, with D possibly TRBD1 on 6 matching bases. This CDR3 spans 14 amino acids. Trimming left V 5 bases short and J 2 bases short, with 13 bases between. Germline V gene sequence: CDR1 MDHEN, CDR2 SYDVKM.